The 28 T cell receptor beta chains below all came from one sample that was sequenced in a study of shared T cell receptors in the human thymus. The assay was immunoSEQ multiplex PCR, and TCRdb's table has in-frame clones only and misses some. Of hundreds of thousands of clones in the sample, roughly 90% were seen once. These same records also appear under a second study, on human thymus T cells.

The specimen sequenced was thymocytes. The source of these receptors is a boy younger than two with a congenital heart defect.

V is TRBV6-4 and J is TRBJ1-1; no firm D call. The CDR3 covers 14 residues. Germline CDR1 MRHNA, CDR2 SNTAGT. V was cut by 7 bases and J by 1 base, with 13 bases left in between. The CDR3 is CASKGADENTEAFF. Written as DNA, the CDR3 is TGTGCCAGCAAGGGAGCCGACGAGAACACTGAAGCTTTCTTT.

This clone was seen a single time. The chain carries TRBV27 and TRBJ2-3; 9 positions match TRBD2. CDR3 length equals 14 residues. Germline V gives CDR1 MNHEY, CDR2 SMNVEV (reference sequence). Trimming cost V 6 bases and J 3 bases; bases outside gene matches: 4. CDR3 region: CASSETSGTDTQYF. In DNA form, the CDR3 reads TGTGCCAGCAGCGAGACTAGCGGTACAGATACGCAGTATTTT.

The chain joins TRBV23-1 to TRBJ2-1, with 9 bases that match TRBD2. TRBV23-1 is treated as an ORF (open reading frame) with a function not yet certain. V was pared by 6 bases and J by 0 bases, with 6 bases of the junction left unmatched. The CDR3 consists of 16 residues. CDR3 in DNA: TGCGCCAGCAGACCCAATAGCGGGAGCTCCTACAATGAGCAGTTCTTC. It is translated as CASRPNSGSSYNEQFF.

The CDR3 nucleotides read TGTGCCAGCAGCTTACTGGACAGGGGACCTTATAGCAATCAGCCCCAGCATTTT. This translates into CASSLLDRGPYSNQPQHF. This chain links TRBV7-9 with TRBJ1-5; TRBD1 matches at 9 bases. With 2 bases clipped from V and 0 bases from J, the junction kept 8 bases outside the gene matches. Germline CDR1 SEHNR, CDR2 FQNEAQ (reference sequence). CDR3 size: 18 residues.

The CDR3: CASSHRDSRRSEAFF. CDR3 in DNA: TGCGCCAGCAGCCATAGGGACAGCAGGAGGTCTGAAGCTTTCTTT. J is TRBJ1-1 and V is TRBV4-3; 7 positions match TRBD1. J gave up 6 bases and V 3 bases, and 10 bases lay outside the gene matches. The CDR3 length is 15 residues. CDR1 LGHNA and CDR2 YSLEER come from the germline V gene.

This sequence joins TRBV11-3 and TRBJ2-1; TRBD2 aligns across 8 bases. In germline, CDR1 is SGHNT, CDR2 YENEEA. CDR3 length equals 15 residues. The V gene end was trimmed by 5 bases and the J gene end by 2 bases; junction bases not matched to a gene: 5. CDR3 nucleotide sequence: TGTGCCAGCAGCCTTTCGGGAGGGACCTACAATGAGCAGTTCTTC. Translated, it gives CASSLSGGTYNEQFF.

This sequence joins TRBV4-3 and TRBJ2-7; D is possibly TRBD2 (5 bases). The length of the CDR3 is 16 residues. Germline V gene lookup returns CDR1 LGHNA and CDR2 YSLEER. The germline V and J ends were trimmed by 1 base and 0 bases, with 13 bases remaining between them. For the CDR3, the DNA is TGCGCCAGCAGCCAAGTTAACAGCGGAAGCTCCTACGAGCAGTACTTC. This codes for CASSQVNSGSSYEQYF.

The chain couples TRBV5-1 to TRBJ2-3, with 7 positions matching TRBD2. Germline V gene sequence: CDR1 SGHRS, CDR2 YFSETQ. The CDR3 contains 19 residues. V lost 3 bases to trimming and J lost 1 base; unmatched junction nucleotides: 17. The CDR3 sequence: CASSSPGEWAGEGTDTQYF. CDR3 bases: TGCGCCAGCAGCTCCCCCGGTGAGTGGGCGGGAGAAGGCACAGATACGCAGTATTTT.

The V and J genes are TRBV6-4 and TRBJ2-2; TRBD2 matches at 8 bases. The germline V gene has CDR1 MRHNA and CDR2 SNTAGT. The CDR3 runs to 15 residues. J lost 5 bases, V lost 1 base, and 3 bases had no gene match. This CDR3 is CASSDLAGGTGELFF. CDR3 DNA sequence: TGTGCCAGCAGTGACTTGGCGGGAGGTACCGGGGAGCTGTTTTTT.

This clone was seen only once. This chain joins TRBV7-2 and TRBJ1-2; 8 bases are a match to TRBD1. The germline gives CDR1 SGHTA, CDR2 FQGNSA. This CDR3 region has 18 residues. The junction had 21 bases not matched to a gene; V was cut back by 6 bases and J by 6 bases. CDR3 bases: TGTGCCAGCAGTCCCATGGACAGGGAACTGTATACCTTGGATGGCTACACCTTC. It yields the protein CASSPMDRELYTLDGYTF.

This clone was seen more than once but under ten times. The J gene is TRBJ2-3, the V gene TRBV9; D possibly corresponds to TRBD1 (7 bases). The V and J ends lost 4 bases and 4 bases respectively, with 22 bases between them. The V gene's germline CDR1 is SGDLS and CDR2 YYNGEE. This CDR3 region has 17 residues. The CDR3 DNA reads TGTGCCAGCAGCTCCCGCAGACAGGGCGGAGGGCCAGATACGCAGTATTTT. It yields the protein CASSSRRQGGGPDTQYF. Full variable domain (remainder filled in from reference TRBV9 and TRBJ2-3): DSGVTQTPKHLITATGQRVTLRCSPRSGDLSVYWYQQSLDQGLQFLIQYYNGEERAKGNILERFSAQQFPDLHSELNLSSLELGDSALYFCASSSRRQGGGPDTQYFGPGTRLTVL.

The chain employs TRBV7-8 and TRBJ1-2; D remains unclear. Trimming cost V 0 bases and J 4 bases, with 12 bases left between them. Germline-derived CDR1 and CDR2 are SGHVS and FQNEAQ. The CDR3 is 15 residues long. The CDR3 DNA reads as TGTGCCAGCAGCTTAGCGGCGGGAGCGGGCTATGGCTACACCTTC. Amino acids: CASSLAAGAGYGYTF.

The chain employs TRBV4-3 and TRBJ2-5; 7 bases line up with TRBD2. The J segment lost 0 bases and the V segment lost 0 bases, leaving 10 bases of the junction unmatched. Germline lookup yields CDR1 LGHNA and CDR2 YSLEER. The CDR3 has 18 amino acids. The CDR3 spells CASSQDRVAGVYQETQYF. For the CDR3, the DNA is TGCGCCAGCAGCCAAGACAGGGTCGCGGGAGTGTACCAAGAGACCCAGTACTTC.

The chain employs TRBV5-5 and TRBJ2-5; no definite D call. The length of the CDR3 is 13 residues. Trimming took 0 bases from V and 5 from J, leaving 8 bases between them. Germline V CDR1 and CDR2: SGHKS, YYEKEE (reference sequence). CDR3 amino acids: CASSLGNLETQYF. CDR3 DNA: TGTGCCAGCAGCTTGGGTAATTTGGAGACCCAGTACTTC.

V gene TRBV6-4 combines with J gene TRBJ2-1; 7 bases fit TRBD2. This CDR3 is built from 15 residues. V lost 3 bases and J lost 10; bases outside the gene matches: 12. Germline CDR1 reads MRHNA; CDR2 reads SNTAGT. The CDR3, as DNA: TGTGCCAGCAGTGATCAGCGGGACTCCTCCAACGAGCAGTTCTTC. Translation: CASSDQRDSSNEQFF.

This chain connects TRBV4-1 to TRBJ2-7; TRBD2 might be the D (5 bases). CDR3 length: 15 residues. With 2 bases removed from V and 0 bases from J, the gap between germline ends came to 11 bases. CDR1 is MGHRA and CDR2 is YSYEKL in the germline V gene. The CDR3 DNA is TGCGCCAGCAGCCAATTCTTTGGGAGCTCCTACGAGCAGTACTTC. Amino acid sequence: CASSQFFGSSYEQYF.

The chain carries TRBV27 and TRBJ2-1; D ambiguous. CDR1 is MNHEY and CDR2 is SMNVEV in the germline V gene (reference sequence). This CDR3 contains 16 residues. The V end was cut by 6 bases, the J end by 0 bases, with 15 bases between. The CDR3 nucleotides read TGTGCCAGCAGACTCTTGGTGGCGGACTCCTACAATGAGCAGTTCTTC. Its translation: CASRLLVADSYNEQFF.

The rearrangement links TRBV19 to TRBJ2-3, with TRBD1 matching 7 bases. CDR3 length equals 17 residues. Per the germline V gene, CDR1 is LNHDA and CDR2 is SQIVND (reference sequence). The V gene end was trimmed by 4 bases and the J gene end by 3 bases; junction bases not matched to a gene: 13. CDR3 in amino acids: CASSTPHRQGDTDTQYF. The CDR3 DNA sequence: TGTGCCAGTAGTACCCCCCACCGGCAGGGGGATACAGATACGCAGTATTTT.

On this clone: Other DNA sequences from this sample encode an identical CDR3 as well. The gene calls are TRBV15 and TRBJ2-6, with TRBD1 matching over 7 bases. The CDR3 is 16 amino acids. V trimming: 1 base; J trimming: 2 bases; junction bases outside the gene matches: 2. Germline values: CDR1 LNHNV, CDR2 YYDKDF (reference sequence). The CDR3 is CATSRGGGAGANVLTF. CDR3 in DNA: TGTGCCACCAGCAGAGGAGGGGGCGCTGGGGCCAACGTCCTGACTTTC.

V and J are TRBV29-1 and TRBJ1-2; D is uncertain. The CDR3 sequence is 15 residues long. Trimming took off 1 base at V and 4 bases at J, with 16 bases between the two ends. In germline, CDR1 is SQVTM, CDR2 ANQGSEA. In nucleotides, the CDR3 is TGCAGCGTTGAAGTTTGTCCGGGTCCTCTCTATGGCTACACCTTC. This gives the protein CSVEVCPGPLYGYTF. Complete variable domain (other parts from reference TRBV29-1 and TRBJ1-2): SAVISQKPSRDICQRGTSLTIQCQVDSQVTMMFWYRQQPGQSLTLIATANQGSEATYESGFVIDKFPISRPNLTFSTLTVSNMSPEDSSIYLCSVEVCPGPLYGYTFGSGTRLTVV.

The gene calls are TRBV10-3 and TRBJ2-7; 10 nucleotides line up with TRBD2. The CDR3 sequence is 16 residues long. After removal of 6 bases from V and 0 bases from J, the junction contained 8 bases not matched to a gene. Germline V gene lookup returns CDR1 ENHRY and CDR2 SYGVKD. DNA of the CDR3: TGTGCCATCAGGGGTCGACTAGCGGGCGACTCCTACGAGCAGTACTTC. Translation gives CAIRGRLAGDSYEQYF.

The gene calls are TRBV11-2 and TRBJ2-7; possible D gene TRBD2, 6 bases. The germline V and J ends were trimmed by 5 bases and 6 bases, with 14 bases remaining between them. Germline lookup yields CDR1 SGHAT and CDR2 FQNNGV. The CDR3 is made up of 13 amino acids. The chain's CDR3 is CASSPRDPSEQYF. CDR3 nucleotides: TGTGCCAGCAGCCCGCGGGACCCGTCCGAGCAGTACTTC.

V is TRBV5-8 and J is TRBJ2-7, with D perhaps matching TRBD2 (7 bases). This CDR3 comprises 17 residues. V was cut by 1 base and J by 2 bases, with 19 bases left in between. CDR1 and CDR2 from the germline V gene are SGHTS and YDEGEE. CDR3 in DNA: TGTGCCAGCAGCTTGAATAGGGGGGGGCACGTTCCCTACGAGCAGTACTTC. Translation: CASSLNRGGHVPYEQYF.

Here the CDR3 DNA reads TGTGCCAGCAGCTTGTCGGACAGGGATGACACCGGGGAGCTGTTTTTT. This gives the protein CASSLSDRDDTGELFF. The chain recombines TRBV5-8 with TRBJ2-2; 8 nucleotides agree with TRBD1. Trimming took 1 base from V and 3 from J; bases not matched to a gene: 5. The CDR3 sequence is 16 residues long. The germline V gene encodes CDR1 SGHTS and CDR2 YDEGEE.

The CDR3 is CASTKGGGKGGYTF. Written as DNA, the CDR3 is TGTGCCAGCACCAAAGGGGGGGGTAAGGGTGGCTACACCTTC. The rearrangement links TRBV6-5 to TRBJ1-2; D may be TRBD1 (6 bases). The CDR3 length is 14 residues. Trimming shortened V by 7 bases and J by 7 bases, and 19 bases separated the two germline ends. Germline V gene lookup returns CDR1 MNHEY and CDR2 SVGAGI.

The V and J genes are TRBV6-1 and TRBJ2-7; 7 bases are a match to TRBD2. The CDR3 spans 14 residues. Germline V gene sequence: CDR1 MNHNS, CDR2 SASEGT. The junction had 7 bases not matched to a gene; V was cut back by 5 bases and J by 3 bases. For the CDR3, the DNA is TGTGCCAGCAGTCCTAGCGGAGCCCGCTACGAGCAGTACTTC. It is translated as CASSPSGARYEQYF.

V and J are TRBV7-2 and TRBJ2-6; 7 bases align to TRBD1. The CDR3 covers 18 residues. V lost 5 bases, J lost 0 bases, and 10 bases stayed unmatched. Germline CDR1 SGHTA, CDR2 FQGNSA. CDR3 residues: CASSPEEGASSGANVLTF. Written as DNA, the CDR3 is TGTGCCAGCAGCCCCGAAGAGGGGGCGAGCTCTGGGGCCAACGTCCTGACTTTC.

The CDR3 sequence: CASSYRGSNYGYTF. CDR3 in DNA: TGTGCCAGCAGCTACAGGGGCTCGAACTATGGCTACACCTTC. This chain connects TRBV2 to TRBJ1-2, with 7 bases identical to TRBD1. Trimming removed 6 bases from V and 2 bases from J; junction bases left unmatched: 6. Per germline, CDR1 SNHLY and CDR2 FYNNEI. The CDR3 covers 14 residues.